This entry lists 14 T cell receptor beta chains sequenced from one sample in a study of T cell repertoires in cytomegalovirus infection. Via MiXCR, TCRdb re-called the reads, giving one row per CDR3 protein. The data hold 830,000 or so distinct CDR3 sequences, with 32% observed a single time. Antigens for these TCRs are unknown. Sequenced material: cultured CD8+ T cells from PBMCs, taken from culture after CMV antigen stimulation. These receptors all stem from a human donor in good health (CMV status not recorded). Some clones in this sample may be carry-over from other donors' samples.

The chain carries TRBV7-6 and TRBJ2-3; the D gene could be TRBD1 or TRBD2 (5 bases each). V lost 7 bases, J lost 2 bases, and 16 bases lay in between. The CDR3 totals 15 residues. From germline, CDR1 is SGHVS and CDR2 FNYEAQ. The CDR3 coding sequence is TGTGCCAGCACCCTTCCTGGGACCTACACAGATACGCAGTATTTT. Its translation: CASTLPGTYTDTQYF.

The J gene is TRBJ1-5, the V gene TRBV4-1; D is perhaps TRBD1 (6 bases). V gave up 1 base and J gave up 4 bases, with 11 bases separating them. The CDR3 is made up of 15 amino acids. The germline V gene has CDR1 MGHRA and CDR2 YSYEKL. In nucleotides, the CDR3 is TGCGCCAGCAGCCAAGGAACCACAGGGAATCAGCCCCAGCATTTT. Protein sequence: CASSQGTTGNQPQHF.

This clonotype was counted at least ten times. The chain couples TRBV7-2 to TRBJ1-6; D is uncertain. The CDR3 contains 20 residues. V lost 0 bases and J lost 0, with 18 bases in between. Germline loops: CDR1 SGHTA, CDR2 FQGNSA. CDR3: CASSLASGRGPGSYNSPLHF. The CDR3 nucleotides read TGTGCCAGCAGCTTAGCGTCCGGGCGTGGGCCGGGCTCCTATAATTCACCCCTCCACTTT.

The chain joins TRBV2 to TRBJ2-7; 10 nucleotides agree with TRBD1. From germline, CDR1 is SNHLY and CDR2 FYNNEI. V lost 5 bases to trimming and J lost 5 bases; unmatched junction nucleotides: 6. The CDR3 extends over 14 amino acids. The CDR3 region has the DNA TGTGCCAGCAGTCCCGGGACAGGGGTCGACGAGCAGTACTTC. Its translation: CASSPGTGVDEQYF.

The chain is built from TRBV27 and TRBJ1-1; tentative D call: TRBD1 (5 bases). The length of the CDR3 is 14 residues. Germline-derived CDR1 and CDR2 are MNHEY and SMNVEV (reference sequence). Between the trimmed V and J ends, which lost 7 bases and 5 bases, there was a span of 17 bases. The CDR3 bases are TGTGCCAGCACTTCCGGGACCTTGAGGACTGAAGCTTTCTTT. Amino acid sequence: CASTSGTLRTEAFF.

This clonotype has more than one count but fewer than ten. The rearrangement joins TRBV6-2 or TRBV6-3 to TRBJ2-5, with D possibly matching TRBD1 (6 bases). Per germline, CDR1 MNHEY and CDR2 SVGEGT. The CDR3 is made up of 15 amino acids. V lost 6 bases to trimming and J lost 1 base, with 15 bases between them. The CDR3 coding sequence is TGTGCCAGCAGCGACCAGGACAGCAGCCAAGAGACCCAGTACTTC. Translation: CASSDQDSSQETQYF.

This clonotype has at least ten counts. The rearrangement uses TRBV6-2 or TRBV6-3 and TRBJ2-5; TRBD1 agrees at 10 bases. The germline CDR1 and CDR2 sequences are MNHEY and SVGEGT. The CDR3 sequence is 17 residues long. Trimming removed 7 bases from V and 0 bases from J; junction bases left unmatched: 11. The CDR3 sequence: CASTHPGTGAYQETQYF. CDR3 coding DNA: TGTGCCAGCACCCATCCGGGGACAGGGGCCTACCAAGAGACCCAGTACTTC.

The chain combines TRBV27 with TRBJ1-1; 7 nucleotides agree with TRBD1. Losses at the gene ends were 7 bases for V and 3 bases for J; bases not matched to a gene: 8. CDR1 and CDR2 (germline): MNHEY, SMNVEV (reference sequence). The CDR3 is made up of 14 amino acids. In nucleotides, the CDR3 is TGTGCCAGCATCAGCCCAGGGGGGGACACTGAAGCTTTCTTT. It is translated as CASISPGGDTEAFF.

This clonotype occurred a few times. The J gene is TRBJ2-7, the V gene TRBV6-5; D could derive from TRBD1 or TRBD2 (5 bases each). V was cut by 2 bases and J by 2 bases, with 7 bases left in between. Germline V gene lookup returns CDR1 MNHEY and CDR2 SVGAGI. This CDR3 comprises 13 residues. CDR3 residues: CASSYEGTYEQYV. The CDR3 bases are TGTGCCAGCAGTTACGAGGGGACCTACGAGCAGTACGTC.

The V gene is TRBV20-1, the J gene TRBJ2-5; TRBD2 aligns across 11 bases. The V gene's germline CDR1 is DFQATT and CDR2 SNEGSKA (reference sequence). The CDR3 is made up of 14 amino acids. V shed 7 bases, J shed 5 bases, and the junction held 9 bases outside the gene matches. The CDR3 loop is CSGPRASGGETQYF. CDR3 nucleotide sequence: TGCAGTGGCCCCCGGGCTAGCGGGGGGGAGACCCAGTACTTC.

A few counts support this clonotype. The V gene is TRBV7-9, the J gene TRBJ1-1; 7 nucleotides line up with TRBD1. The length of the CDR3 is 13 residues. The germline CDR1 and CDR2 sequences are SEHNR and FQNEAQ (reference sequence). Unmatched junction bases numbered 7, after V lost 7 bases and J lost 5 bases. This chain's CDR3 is CASTQGVRTEAFF. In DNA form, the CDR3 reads TGTGCCAGCACCCAGGGGGTTCGGACTGAAGCTTTCTTT.

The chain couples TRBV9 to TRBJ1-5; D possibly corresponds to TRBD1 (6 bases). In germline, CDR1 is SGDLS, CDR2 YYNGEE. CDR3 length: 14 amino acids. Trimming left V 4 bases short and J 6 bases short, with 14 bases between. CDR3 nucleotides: TGTGCCAGCAGCTCCCGAGGGGGAATTCAGCCCCAGCATTTT. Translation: CASSSRGGIQPQHF.

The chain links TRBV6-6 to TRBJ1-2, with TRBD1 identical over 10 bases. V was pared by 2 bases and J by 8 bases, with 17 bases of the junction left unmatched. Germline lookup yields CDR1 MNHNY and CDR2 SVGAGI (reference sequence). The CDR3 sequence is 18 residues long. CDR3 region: CASSYTRQGAALYGGYTF. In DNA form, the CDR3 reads TGTGCCAGCAGTTACACACGACAGGGGGCAGCCTTATATGGGGGCTACACCTTC.

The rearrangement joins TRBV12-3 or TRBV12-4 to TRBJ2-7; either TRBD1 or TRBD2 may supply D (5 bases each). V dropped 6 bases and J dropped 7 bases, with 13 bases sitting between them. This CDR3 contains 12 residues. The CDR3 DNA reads TGTGCCAGCAGCCCCGGGGCGATAGAGCAGTACTTC. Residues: CASSPGAIEQYF.